This T cell receptor (beta chain) was captured in a study of shared clonotypes between healthy human individuals. A word on this clone: Its antigen is not known.

Profiled with immunoSEQ multiplex PCR; TCRdb holds only in-frame clones, not every one. The table records roughly 2.5 million clones, just over 90% of them present only once. This CDR3 has 14 residues. CDR1 is MDHEN and CDR2 is SYDVKM in the germline V gene. V lost 6 bases, J lost 3 bases, and 12 bases lay in between. General observations from the study: On the whole, naive subsets had larger estimated richness than memory subsets had. It was expected that sequencing depth would affect clonotype sharing among donors.

The sample comprised naive CD4+ T cells sorted from blood. Subset noted: CD45RA+ positively selected. The chain employs TRBV28 and TRBJ1-5; D remains unclear. The clonotype comes from a man between 18 and 35 years old in good health. The CDR3 DNA reads as TGTGCCAGCAGCTCCCATGTCCCCAATCAGCCCCAGCATTTT. Amino acid sequence: CASSSHVPNQPQHF.